A selection of T cell receptor beta chains follows, all from one sample in a study of identical twins. In TCRdb, the 5' RACE reads were re-called with MiXCR into one record per CDR3 protein. The table includes approximately 500,000 distinct CDR3 sequences, more than 20% detected once. This sample also belongs to another study, concerning T cells expressing NK-cell markers.

The sample was CD4+ T cells sorted from blood. All receptors derive from a woman between 18 and 29 years old in good health. Each CDR3 is given with its conserved first and last residue. D genes are given only for firm matches. Expanded clones get a size class; other rows say once, few or many, or leave the size out.

D	V	size	J	DNA	CDR3
.	TRBV5-6	.	TRBJ2-3	TGTGCCAGCAGCTCGACCATCGGGGGTACGCAGTATTTT	CASSSTIGGTQYF
TRBD1	TRBV6-1	few	TRBJ2-2	TGTGCCAGCAGAACAGGGGAACTGGTCACCGGGGAGCTGTTTTTT	CASRTGELVTGELFF
TRBD1	TRBV11-3	.	TRBJ2-7	TGTGCCAGCAGCTGGGACAGGGGGTCCCACGAGCAGTACTTC	CASSWDRGSHEQYF
.	TRBV3-1	.	TRBJ2-7	TGTGCCAGCAGCGCGGACGTTCTTCTGGGCGAGCAGTACTTC	CASSADVLLGEQYF
.	TRBV6-5	.	TRBJ2-7	TGTGCCAGCAGGTACGCAGGAGGGGCTTACGAGCAGTACTTC	CASRYAGGAYEQYF
.	TRBV7-9	few	TRBJ2-3	TGTGCCAGCAGCCGAACTAGCGATACGCAGTATTTT	CASSRTSDTQYF
.	TRBV30	few	TRBJ1-3	TGTGCCTGGAACGTCTACGGGGACACCATATATTTT	CAWNVYGDTIYF
TRBD1	TRBV7-9	few	TRBJ1-1	TGTGCCAGCAGCCGTACTAGCCGGGACAGGGGCACTGAAGCTTTCTTT	CASSRTSRDRGTEAFF
TRBD2	TRBV11-2	.	TRBJ2-1	TGTGCCAGCGGCCCCGGGACTACTCACAATGAGCAGTTCTTC	CASGPGTTHNEQFF
.	TRBV14	many	TRBJ2-5	TGTGCCAGCAGCCAAGAAAGGACCCAGTACTTC	CASSQERTQYF
.	TRBV20-1	.	TRBJ1-5	TGCAGTGCCCCAAAGCAGGGGAGTTATCAGCCCCAGCATTTT	CSAPKQGSYQPQHF
.	TRBV18	.	TRBJ1-5	TGTGCCAGCTCACCAGCAGGGATGGATCAGCCCCAGCATTTT	CASSPAGMDQPQHF
TRBD1	TRBV6-1	.	TRBJ1-1	TGTGCCAGCAGGTCCATGGGACAGATGAACACTGAAGCTTTCTTT	CASRSMGQMNTEAFF
TRBD2	TRBV5-1	few	TRBJ2-7	TGCGCCAGCAGCAACACCCCGGGAGGGTCCTATAGCGAGCAGTACTTC	CASSNTPGGSYSEQYF
.	TRBV7-9	.	TRBJ2-5	TGTGCCAGCAGCTTTAAAAATCGGGGGGAGACCCAGTACTTC	CASSFKNRGETQYF
.	TRBV15	few	TRBJ1-1	TGTGCCACCAGCAGAGTGGGGGGCGCGGGGAACACTGAAGCTTTCTTT	CATSRVGGAGNTEAFF
TRBD2	TRBV10-3	few	TRBJ2-7	TGTGCCATCAGTGAGTTCGGGAGGGCTGGGAACTACGAGCAGTACTTC	CAISEFGRAGNYEQYF
.	TRBV5-1	few	TRBJ1-5	TGCGCCAGCAGCTTATCTGGGCCTACCCAGCCCCAGCATTTT	CASSLSGPTQPQHF
.	TRBV20-1	.	TRBJ2-7	TGCAGTGCTAGCGGGAGTTCCCCCCACGAGCAGTACTTC	CSASGSSPHEQYF
TRBD1	TRBV15	.	TRBJ2-1	TGTGCCACCAGCCCCCGGGACAGGGGGCTTCGTGAGCAGTTCTTC	CATSPRDRGLREQFF
.	TRBV20-1	few	TRBJ2-2	TGCAGTGCTAGGAAACAGGGATCCGGGGAGCTGTTTTTT	CSARKQGSGELFF
.	TRBV5-6	few	TRBJ2-1	TGTGCCAGCAGCTTGCGGGACGGTTACAATGAGCAGTTCTTC	CASSLRDGYNEQFF
.	TRBV12-3/TRBV12-4	.	TRBJ1-2	TGTGCCAGCAGTTATTGGGGGGACTATGGCTACACCTTC	CASSYWGDYGYTF
TRBD2	TRBV5-5	.	TRBJ2-1	TGTGCCAGCAGCTTGAGACTAGCGGACTCAAATGAGCAGTTCTTC	CASSLRLADSNEQFF
.	TRBV7-9	.	TRBJ1-3	TGTGCCAGCAGCTCTTGGACACTAATAGGAAACACCATATATTTT	CASSSWTLIGNTIYF
.	TRBV5-6	.	TRBJ1-2	TGTGCCAGCAGCTTGCGGTCAACAGGTGGCTATGGCTACACCTTC	CASSLRSTGGYGYTF
.	TRBV6-5	few	TRBJ1-5	TGTGCCAGCAGGCGGGGCCTCAATCAGCCCCAGCATTTT	CASRRGLNQPQHF
TRBD1	TRBV10-3	.	TRBJ1-1	TGTGCTATCAGTGGATTGACAGGGGCCCTCAGTGAAGCTTTCTTT	CAISGLTGALSEAFF
TRBD1	TRBV5-1	few	TRBJ1-2	TGCGCCAGCAGCTTTACAGGGGATCTCTACACCTTC	CASSFTGDLYTF
.	TRBV20-1	few	TRBJ2-2	TGCAGTGCTAGAGACGGCGACACCGGGGAGCTGTTTTTT	CSARDGDTGELFF
TRBD2	TRBV20-1	.	TRBJ2-1	TGCAGTGCTGGACTAGCGGGGATTTACAATGAGCAGTTCTTC	CSAGLAGIYNEQFF
TRBD2	TRBV5-1	.	TRBJ2-7	TGCGCCAGCAGCTTGGGGGAGGGATGCTACGAGCAGTACTTC	CASSLGEGCYEQYF
.	TRBV6-5	few	TRBJ2-7	TGTGCCAGCAGTTACACGTCGGGACACCCCTACGAGCAGTACTTC	CASSYTSGHPYEQYF
.	TRBV10-3	.	TRBJ1-2	TGTGCCATCAGTGATGGGGAGTTCAGATATGGCTACACCTTC	CAISDGEFRYGYTF
.	TRBV6-5	few	TRBJ1-1	TGTGCCAGCAGTTCCATCAACCGGGACATCGGAAATGAAGCTTTCTTT	CASSSINRDIGNEAFF
TRBD2	TRBV12-3/TRBV12-4	.	TRBJ2-1	TGTGCCAGCAGCTCCGCGCGACTAGCGGGAGGGTTCTTC	CASSSARLAGGFF
TRBD2	TRBV5-1	.	TRBJ2-7	TGCGCCAGCAGCTTTTCGGGAGCGGGAGACGAGCAGTACTTC	CASSFSGAGDEQYF
.	TRBV10-3	many	TRBJ2-5	TGTGCCATCACCGACGGACGGGGCGGCCAAGAGACCCAGTACTTC	CAITDGRGGQETQYF
.	TRBV5-1	few	TRBJ2-2	TGCGCCAGCAGCTTCGTAGGAGCCAGCACCGGGGAGCTGTTTTTT	CASSFVGASTGELFF
.	TRBV6-1	few	TRBJ2-7	TGTGCCAGCAGTCCGGCCAATACCTACGAGCAGTACTTC	CASSPANTYEQYF
TRBD2	TRBV20-1	few	TRBJ2-3	TGCAGTGCTAGACATAGCGGGGGGACAGATACGCAGTATTTT	CSARHSGGTDTQYF
.	TRBV20-1	.	TRBJ1-2	TGCAGTGCTGTCCTCGTGGGAAACTATGGCTACACCTTC	CSAVLVGNYGYTF
TRBD1	TRBV12-3/TRBV12-4	few	TRBJ1-2	TGTGCCAGCAGCACCTCCCACCGACAGGGATATGGCTACACCTTC	CASSTSHRQGYGYTF
.	TRBV10-3	.	TRBJ2-3	TGTGCCATCAGTGTCGGCGGGAAGAGCACAGATACGCAGTATTTT	CAISVGGKSTDTQYF
.	TRBV7-8	few	TRBJ2-5	TGTGCCAGCAGCTTACGGCTAGCGGAGACCCAGTACTTC	CASSLRLAETQYF
.	TRBV7-9	.	TRBJ2-7	TGTGCCAGCAGCTCAGAGGCGGGGAGCGCTGAGCAGTACTTC	CASSSEAGSAEQYF
.	TRBV20-1	.	TRBJ2-5	TGCAGTGCTAGACCCGGTACGGAGACCCAGTACTTC	CSARPGTETQYF
.	TRBV25-1	few	TRBJ1-1	TGTGCCAGCAGTGTGATAGGGCTGGGCACTGAAGCTTTCTTT	CASSVIGLGTEAFF
TRBD1	TRBV20-1	few	TRBJ2-5	TGCAGTGCTAGAACCTTCGGACAGGGGACCCAAGAGACCCAGTACTTC	CSARTFGQGTQETQYF
.	TRBV20-1	few	TRBJ2-7	TGCAGTGCTAGACCCCGTTCTACCGAGCAGTACTTC	CSARPRSTEQYF
.	TRBV7-2	.	TRBJ2-3	TGTGCCAGCAGTTTCCAGAGTAGCGGCCGCACAGATACGCAGTATTTT	CASSFQSSGRTDTQYF
.	TRBV7-2	few	TRBJ2-1	TGTGCCAGCAGACCAAGCGGATCGCTCTCCTACAATGAGCAGTTCTTC	CASRPSGSLSYNEQFF
TRBD2	TRBV6-5	.	TRBJ2-3	TGTGCCAGCAGTTCCCGTCTAGCGGGAGCTGGCACAGATACGCAGTATTTT	CASSSRLAGAGTDTQYF
TRBD1	TRBV7-2	many	TRBJ1-1	TGTGCCAGCAGCTCAACAGGGGGAAGAACTGAAGCTTTCTTT	CASSSTGGRTEAFF
.	TRBV5-1	.	TRBJ2-7	TGCGCCAGCAACTTCCGGGCGGGTTCCTACGAGCAGTACTTC	CASNFRAGSYEQYF